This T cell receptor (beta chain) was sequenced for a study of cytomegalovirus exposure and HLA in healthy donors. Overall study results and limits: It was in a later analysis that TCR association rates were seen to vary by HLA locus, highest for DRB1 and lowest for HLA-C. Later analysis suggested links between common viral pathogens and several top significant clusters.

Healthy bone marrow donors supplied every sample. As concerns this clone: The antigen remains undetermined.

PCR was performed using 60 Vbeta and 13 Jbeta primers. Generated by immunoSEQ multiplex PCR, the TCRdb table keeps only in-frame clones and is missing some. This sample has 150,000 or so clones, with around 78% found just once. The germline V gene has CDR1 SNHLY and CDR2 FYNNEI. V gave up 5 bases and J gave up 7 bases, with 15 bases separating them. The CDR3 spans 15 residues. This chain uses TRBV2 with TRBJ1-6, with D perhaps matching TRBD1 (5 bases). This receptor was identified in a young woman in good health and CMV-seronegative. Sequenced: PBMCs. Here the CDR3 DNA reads TGTGCCAGCAGTCCCCGGGGCGGGACCAATTCACCCCTCCACTTT. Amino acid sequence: CASSPRGGTNSPLHF. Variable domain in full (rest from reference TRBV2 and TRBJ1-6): EPEVTQTPSHQVTQMGQEVILRCVPISNHLYFYWYRQILGQKVEFLVSFYNNEISEKSEIFDDQFSVERPDGSNFTLKIRSTKLEDSAMYFCASSPRGGTNSPLHFGNGTRLTVT.